The clone carrying this TCR beta chain was observed once. The V gene lost 10 bases and the J gene lost 0 bases, with 16 bases spanning the gap. The CDR3 has 15 amino acids. These data originate in a study of blood T cell repertoires in COVID-19. Study background: The cDNA or gDNA used as material had been derived from T cells, B-cell-depleted T cells, or PBMCs.

Generated by immunoSEQ multiplex PCR, the TCRdb table keeps only in-frame clones and is missing some. This sample has some 290,000 clones, with 90% found just once. The sequencing input was peripheral blood. The chain employs TRBV23-1 and TRBJ1-3, with D possibly being TRBD1 (6 bases). Being an ORF, TRBV23-1 has a function that is uncertain. The receptor was derived from a middle-aged woman with COVID-19, enrolled during active disease. CDR3 in amino acids: CAKRGSVGSGNTIYF. As DNA, the CDR3 is TGCGCCAAAAGGGGGTCTGTCGGCTCTGGAAACACCATATATTTT.